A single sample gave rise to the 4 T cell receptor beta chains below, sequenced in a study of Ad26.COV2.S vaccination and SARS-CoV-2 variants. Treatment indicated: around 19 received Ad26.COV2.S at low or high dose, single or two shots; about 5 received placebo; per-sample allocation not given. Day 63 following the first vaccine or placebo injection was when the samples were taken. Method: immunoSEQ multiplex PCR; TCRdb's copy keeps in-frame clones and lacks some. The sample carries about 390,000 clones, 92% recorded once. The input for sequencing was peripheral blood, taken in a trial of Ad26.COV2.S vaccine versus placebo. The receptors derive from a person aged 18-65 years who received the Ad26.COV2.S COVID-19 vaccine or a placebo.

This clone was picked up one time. CDR3 amino acids: CASRPRPSSVSGYTF. CDR3 DNA: TGTGCCAGCAGGCCCAGGCCATCCTCCGTTAGCGGCTACACCTTC. The chain couples TRBV5-4 to TRBJ1-2; D gene uncertain. Germline CDR1 reads SGHNT; CDR2 reads YYREEE (reference sequence). The length of the CDR3 is 15 residues. V was pared by 5 bases and J by 8 bases, with 22 bases between.

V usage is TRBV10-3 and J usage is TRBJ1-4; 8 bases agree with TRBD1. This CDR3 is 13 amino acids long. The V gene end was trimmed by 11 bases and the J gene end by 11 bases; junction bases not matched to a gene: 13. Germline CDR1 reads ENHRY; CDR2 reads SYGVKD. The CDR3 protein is CAVQGAGVGKLFF. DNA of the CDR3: TGTGCCGTTCAGGGGGCTGGAGTTGGGAAACTGTTTTTT.

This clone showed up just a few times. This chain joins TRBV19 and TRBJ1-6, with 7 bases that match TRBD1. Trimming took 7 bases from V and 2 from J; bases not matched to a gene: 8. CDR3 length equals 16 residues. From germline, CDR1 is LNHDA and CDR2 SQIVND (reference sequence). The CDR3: CASTMTGITYNSPLHF. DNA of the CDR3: TGTGCCAGTACAATGACAGGGATAACCTATAATTCACCCCTCCACTTT.

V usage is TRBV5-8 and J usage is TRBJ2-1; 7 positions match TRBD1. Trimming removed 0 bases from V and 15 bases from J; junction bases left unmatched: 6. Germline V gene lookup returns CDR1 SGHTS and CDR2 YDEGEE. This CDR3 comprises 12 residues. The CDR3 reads CASSLVWTGTFF. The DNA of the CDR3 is TGTGCCAGCAGCTTGGTGTGGACAGGCACGTTCTTC.